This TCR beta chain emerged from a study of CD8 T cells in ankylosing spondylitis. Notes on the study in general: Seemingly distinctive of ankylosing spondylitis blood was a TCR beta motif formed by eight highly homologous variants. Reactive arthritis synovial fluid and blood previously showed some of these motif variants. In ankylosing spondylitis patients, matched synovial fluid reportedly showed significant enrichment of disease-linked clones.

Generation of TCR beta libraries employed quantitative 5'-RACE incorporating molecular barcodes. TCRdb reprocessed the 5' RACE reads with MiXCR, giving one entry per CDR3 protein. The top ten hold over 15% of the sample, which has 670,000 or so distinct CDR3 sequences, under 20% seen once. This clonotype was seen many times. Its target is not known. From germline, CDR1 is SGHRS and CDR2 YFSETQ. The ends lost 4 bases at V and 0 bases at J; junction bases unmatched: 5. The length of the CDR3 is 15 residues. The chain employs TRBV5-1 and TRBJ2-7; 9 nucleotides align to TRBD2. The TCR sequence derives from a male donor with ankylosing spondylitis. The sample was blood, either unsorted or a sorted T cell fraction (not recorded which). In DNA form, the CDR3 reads TGCGCCAGCAGCCTTCTAGCGGGGAGCTCCTACGAGCAGTACTTC. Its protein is CASSLLAGSSYEQYF.